This is a list of T cell receptor beta chains from one sample in a study of blood T cell repertoires in COVID-19. Some clones are missing from TCRdb's copy, which holds only in-frame ones; the method was immunoSEQ multiplex PCR. Of 230,000 or so clones detected, about 79% appear once; the ten largest clones hold 2% to 2.5%. Sequenced sample: peripheral blood. These receptors all come from a man in his forties or fifties who had recovered from COVID-19. CDR3s include the opening cysteine and the closing phenylalanine or tryptophan. The order of the fields is D gene, V gene, CDR3 length, J gene, clone size, CDR3 protein, CDR3 DNA. The D gene is left open where the match is weak. Clone size is not always given. Where it is, it says once, few, many or a class for expanded clones.

d_gene: NA; v_gene: TRBV10-1; len: 12; j_gene: TRBJ2-3; abundance: NA; CDR3aa: CASSETTGTQYF; CDR3nt: TGCGCCAGCAGTGAAACTACCGGTACGCAGTATTTT
d_gene: NA; v_gene: TRBV5-4; len: 15; j_gene: TRBJ1-1; abundance: NA; CDR3aa: CASSLTVEMNTEAFF; CDR3nt: TGTGCCAGCAGCTTAACAGTCGAGATGAACACTGAAGCTTTCTTT
d_gene: NA; v_gene: TRBV6-6; len: 15; j_gene: TRBJ1-2; abundance: NA; CDR3aa: CASSKPIPGNYGYTF; CDR3nt: TGTGCCAGCAGTAAACCCATCCCAGGGAACTATGGCTACACCTTC
d_gene: NA; v_gene: TRBV30; len: 14; j_gene: TRBJ2-2; abundance: NA; CDR3aa: CAWTSEMNTGELFF; CDR3nt: TGTGCCTGGACCTCGGAGATGAACACCGGGGAGCTGTTTTTT
d_gene: NA; v_gene: TRBV7-9; len: 12; j_gene: TRBJ1-6; abundance: NA; CDR3aa: CASSFRNSPLHF; CDR3nt: TGTGCCAGCAGCTTCCGGAATTCACCCCTCCACTTT
d_gene: NA; v_gene: TRBV5-4; len: 16; j_gene: TRBJ2-7; abundance: NA; CDR3aa: CASSLVHFGLDYEQYF; CDR3nt: TGTGCCAGCAGCTTGGTTCATTTTGGTCTAGACTACGAGCAGTACTTC
d_gene: NA; v_gene: TRBV27; len: 14; j_gene: TRBJ2-1; abundance: NA; CDR3aa: CASRLASSYNEQFF; CDR3nt: TGTGCCAGCAGGCTAGCGAGCTCCTACAATGAGCAGTTCTTC
d_gene: TRBD2; v_gene: TRBV7-2; len: 15; j_gene: TRBJ2-3; abundance: NA; CDR3aa: CASRRRELRTDTQYF; CDR3nt: TGTGCCAGCAGGAGGCGGGAGCTCCGCACAGATACGCAGTATTTT
d_gene: NA; v_gene: TRBV18; len: 14; j_gene: TRBJ1-1; abundance: NA; CDR3aa: CASSPPEGRTEAFF; CDR3nt: TGTGCCAGCTCACCACCGGAGGGCCGCACTGAAGCTTTCTTT
d_gene: NA; v_gene: TRBV5-4; len: 13; j_gene: TRBJ2-1; abundance: NA; CDR3aa: CASSLDTNNEQFF; CDR3nt: TGTGCCAGCAGCTTGGACACCAACAATGAGCAGTTCTTC
d_gene: NA; v_gene: TRBV30; len: 13; j_gene: TRBJ1-2; abundance: NA; CDR3aa: CAWSVGAGYGYTF; CDR3nt: TGTGCCTGGAGTGTAGGGGCCGGCTATGGCTACACCTTC
d_gene: NA; v_gene: TRBV7-9; len: 15; j_gene: TRBJ1-1; abundance: NA; CDR3aa: CASSLRLGRGTEAFF; CDR3nt: TGTGCCAGCAGCCTACGTCTAGGCCGGGGGACTGAAGCTTTCTTT
d_gene: NA; v_gene: TRBV12-3/TRBV12-4; len: 13; j_gene: TRBJ1-5; abundance: NA; CDR3aa: CASSLERNQPQHF; CDR3nt: TGTGCCAGCAGTTTAGAGAGGAATCAGCCCCAGCATTTT
d_gene: TRBD1; v_gene: TRBV6-1; len: 15; j_gene: TRBJ1-1; abundance: NA; CDR3aa: CASSEQNRGGGEAFF; CDR3nt: TGTGCCAGCAGTGAACAAAACAGGGGAGGAGGTGAAGCTTTCTTT
d_gene: TRBD1; v_gene: TRBV2; len: 15; j_gene: TRBJ2-3; abundance: once; CDR3aa: CASRLDRGTADTQYF; CDR3nt: TGTGCCAGCAGATTGGACAGGGGAACGGCAGATACGCAGTATTTT
d_gene: TRBD1; v_gene: TRBV28; len: 14; j_gene: TRBJ1-1; abundance: NA; CDR3aa: CASSLPDRYTEAFF; CDR3nt: TGTGCCAGCAGTTTACCGGACAGGTACACTGAAGCTTTCTTT
d_gene: TRBD2; v_gene: TRBV7-2; len: 14; j_gene: TRBJ2-5; abundance: NA; CDR3aa: CASSLGLAQETQYF; CDR3nt: TGTGCCAGCAGCTTAGGACTAGCCCAAGAGACCCAGTACTTC
d_gene: NA; v_gene: TRBV10-3; len: 12; j_gene: TRBJ2-1; abundance: once; CDR3aa: CATTESYNEQFF; CDR3nt: TGTGCCACGACGGAGTCCTACAATGAGCAGTTCTTC
d_gene: NA; v_gene: TRBV4-3; len: 18; j_gene: TRBJ2-1; abundance: NA; CDR3aa: CASSQVRVRLRGYNEQFF; CDR3nt: TGCGCCAGCAGCCAAGTCAGGGTTCGGCTTCGTGGCTACAATGAGCAGTTCTTC
d_gene: NA; v_gene: TRBV29-1; len: 14; j_gene: TRBJ2-6; abundance: NA; CDR3aa: CSVEGGSGANVLTF; CDR3nt: TGCAGCGTTGAGGGGGGCTCTGGGGCCAACGTCCTGACTTTC
d_gene: TRBD2; v_gene: TRBV9; len: 17; j_gene: TRBJ2-7; abundance: few; CDR3aa: CASSVAAEAGGPSEQYF; CDR3nt: TGTGCCAGCAGCGTAGCGGCCGAAGCGGGGGGGCCAAGCGAGCAGTACTTC
d_gene: NA; v_gene: TRBV6-5; len: 13; j_gene: TRBJ1-2; abundance: NA; CDR3aa: CASSYPGHRGYTF; CDR3nt: TGTGCCAGCAGTTACCCGGGACATCGTGGCTACACCTTC
d_gene: NA; v_gene: TRBV6-5; len: 16; j_gene: TRBJ1-2; abundance: NA; CDR3aa: CASSYSNDTPNYGYTF; CDR3nt: TGTGCCAGCAGTTACTCCAATGACACTCCTAACTATGGCTACACCTTC
d_gene: TRBD1; v_gene: TRBV10-1; len: 13; j_gene: TRBJ1-2; abundance: NA; CDR3aa: CASAAQGNYGYTF; CDR3nt: TGCGCCAGCGCTGCACAGGGGAACTATGGCTACACCTTC
d_gene: NA; v_gene: TRBV5-6; len: 14; j_gene: TRBJ2-4; abundance: once; CDR3aa: CASSLIRGRNIQYF; CDR3nt: TGTGCCAGCAGCTTGATCCGCGGTAGAAACATTCAGTACTTC
d_gene: NA; v_gene: TRBV5-1; len: 16; j_gene: TRBJ1-2; abundance: many; CDR3aa: CASSLGGTATNYGYTF; CDR3nt: TGCGCCAGCAGCTTGGGCGGGACGGCTACTAACTATGGCTACACCTTC
d_gene: NA; v_gene: TRBV3-1/TRBV3-2; len: 18; j_gene: TRBJ2-7; abundance: NA; CDR3aa: CASSQDSELQGVSYEQYF; CDR3nt: TGTGCCAGCAGCCAAGATTCGGAGCTACAGGGAGTGTCCTACGAGCAGTACTTC
d_gene: TRBD1; v_gene: TRBV27; len: 14; j_gene: TRBJ2-7; abundance: NA; CDR3aa: CASSFLDRLDEQYF; CDR3nt: TGTGCCAGCAGTTTTTTGGACAGGCTCGACGAGCAGTACTTC
d_gene: NA; v_gene: TRBV7-2; len: 12; j_gene: TRBJ1-2; abundance: NA; CDR3aa: CASSPGSYGYTF; CDR3nt: TGTGCCAGCAGCCCCGGGAGCTATGGCTACACCTTC
d_gene: NA; v_gene: TRBV3-1/TRBV3-2; len: 14; j_gene: TRBJ2-2; abundance: once; CDR3aa: CASSHGVGTGELFF; CDR3nt: TGTGCCAGCAGCCATGGAGTAGGCACCGGGGAGCTGTTTTTT
d_gene: NA; v_gene: TRBV2; len: 14; j_gene: TRBJ2-7; abundance: NA; CDR3aa: CASSESVSGYEQYF; CDR3nt: TGTGCCAGCAGTGAGTCGGTTTCGGGCTACGAGCAGTACTTC
d_gene: NA; v_gene: TRBV6-2/TRBV6-3; len: 12; j_gene: TRBJ1-1; abundance: NA; CDR3aa: CASSETDREAFF; CDR3nt: TGTGCCAGCAGCGAGACAGACAGGGAAGCTTTCTTT
d_gene: NA; v_gene: TRBV6-2/TRBV6-3; len: 15; j_gene: TRBJ2-3; abundance: NA; CDR3aa: CASSYQGGGTDTQYF; CDR3nt: TGTGCCAGCAGTTACCAGGGGGGCGGCACAGATACGCAGTATTTT
d_gene: NA; v_gene: TRBV12-3/TRBV12-4; len: 13; j_gene: TRBJ2-7; abundance: NA; CDR3aa: CASSSGQPYEQYF; CDR3nt: TGTGCCAGCAGTTCAGGACAGCCTTACGAGCAGTACTTC
d_gene: NA; v_gene: TRBV12-3/TRBV12-4; len: 13; j_gene: TRBJ1-2; abundance: NA; CDR3aa: CASSLAGHRRYTF; CDR3nt: TGTGCCAGCAGTTTAGCAGGACACCGACGCTACACCTTC
d_gene: NA; v_gene: TRBV3-1/TRBV3-2; len: 14; j_gene: TRBJ1-3; abundance: many; CDR3aa: CASSHSGIGNTIYF; CDR3nt: TGTGCCAGCAGCCATTCAGGGATAGGAAACACCATATATTTT
d_gene: NA; v_gene: TRBV18; len: 16; j_gene: TRBJ2-4; abundance: NA; CDR3aa: CASSPPSPGNKNIQYF; CDR3nt: TGTGCCAGCTCACCACCCTCGCCCGGTAACAAAAACATTCAGTACTTC
d_gene: NA; v_gene: TRBV9; len: 13; j_gene: TRBJ2-3; abundance: once; CDR3aa: CASRDSGSDTQYF; CDR3nt: TGTGCCAGCAGGGACAGCGGTTCAGATACGCAGTATTTT
d_gene: TRBD1; v_gene: TRBV9; len: 14; j_gene: TRBJ2-1; abundance: NA; CDR3aa: CASSVGQGAVGQFF; CDR3nt: TGTGCCAGCAGCGTAGGGCAGGGGGCCGTCGGGCAGTTCTTC
d_gene: NA; v_gene: TRBV18; len: 14; j_gene: TRBJ1-1; abundance: NA; CDR3aa: CASSPETGTIEAFF; CDR3nt: TGTGCCAGCTCCCCAGAGACAGGCACCATTGAAGCTTTCTTT
d_gene: TRBD1; v_gene: TRBV7-9; len: 14; j_gene: TRBJ2-7; abundance: NA; CDR3aa: CASSLRTGDYEQYF; CDR3nt: TGTGCCAGCAGCTTAAGGACAGGTGATTACGAGCAGTACTTC
d_gene: TRBD1; v_gene: TRBV25-1; len: 13; j_gene: TRBJ1-4; abundance: NA; CDR3aa: CASSDRGWEKLFF; CDR3nt: TGTGCCAGCAGTGACAGGGGGTGGGAAAAACTGTTTTTT
d_gene: TRBD1; v_gene: TRBV6-6; len: 13; j_gene: TRBJ1-1; abundance: NA; CDR3aa: CASTQGLNTEAFF; CDR3nt: TGTGCCAGCACACAGGGGTTGAACACTGAAGCTTTCTTT
d_gene: NA; v_gene: TRBV6-5; len: 13; j_gene: TRBJ2-4; abundance: NA; CDR3aa: CASGAQDKNIQYF; CDR3nt: TGTGCCAGCGGGGCACAGGACAAAAACATTCAGTACTTC
d_gene: TRBD2; v_gene: TRBV7-9; len: 15; j_gene: TRBJ2-3; abundance: NA; CDR3aa: CASSLAERGSDTQYF; CDR3nt: TGTGCCAGCAGCTTAGCGGAGCGGGGTTCAGATACGCAGTATTTT
d_gene: TRBD2; v_gene: TRBV19; len: 14; j_gene: TRBJ2-1; abundance: NA; CDR3aa: CASSMGLEGNEQFF; CDR3nt: TGTGCCAGTAGTATGGGACTAGAGGGCAATGAGCAGTTCTTC
d_gene: TRBD2; v_gene: TRBV20-1; len: 11; j_gene: TRBJ2-7; abundance: NA; CDR3aa: CSAPSGFEQYF; CDR3nt: TGCAGTGCCCCTAGCGGGTTCGAGCAGTACTTC
d_gene: NA; v_gene: TRBV7-8; len: 15; j_gene: TRBJ2-7; abundance: NA; CDR3aa: CASSLAQGGRNKQYF; CDR3nt: TGTGCCAGCAGCTTAGCGCAGGGTGGCCGAAACAAGCAGTACTTC
d_gene: NA; v_gene: TRBV12-3/TRBV12-4; len: 12; j_gene: TRBJ1-5; abundance: NA; CDR3aa: CASRQGLEPQHF; CDR3nt: TGTGCCAGCAGACAGGGTTTGGAGCCCCAGCATTTT
d_gene: TRBD2; v_gene: TRBV7-2; len: 15; j_gene: TRBJ2-3; abundance: NA; CDR3aa: CASRLRGAATDTQYF; CDR3nt: TGTGCCAGCAGGCTGCGGGGGGCCGCCACAGATACGCAGTATTTT
d_gene: NA; v_gene: TRBV6-5; len: 14; j_gene: TRBJ2-7; abundance: NA; CDR3aa: CASSTDWTLDEQYF; CDR3nt: TGTGCCAGCAGCACGGACTGGACCCTTGACGAGCAGTACTTC
d_gene: NA; v_gene: TRBV14; len: 16; j_gene: TRBJ2-1; abundance: NA; CDR3aa: CASSQGRRIYADEQFF; CDR3nt: TGTGCCAGCAGCCAGGGCCGAAGAATTTACGCCGATGAGCAGTTCTTC
d_gene: NA; v_gene: TRBV6-4; len: 13; j_gene: TRBJ1-2; abundance: NA; CDR3aa: CASSQDPGYGYTF; CDR3nt: TGTGCCAGCAGTCAAGACCCAGGTTATGGCTACACCTTC
d_gene: NA; v_gene: TRBV2; len: 14; j_gene: TRBJ1-1; abundance: NA; CDR3aa: CASRGEEGQTEAFF; CDR3nt: TGTGCCAGCAGGGGGGAGGAGGGCCAAACTGAAGCTTTCTTT
d_gene: NA; v_gene: TRBV11-2; len: 13; j_gene: TRBJ1-1; abundance: NA; CDR3aa: CASRWTAYTEAFF; CDR3nt: TGTGCCAGCAGGTGGACAGCCTACACTGAAGCTTTCTTT
d_gene: TRBD1; v_gene: TRBV5-6; len: 14; j_gene: TRBJ2-5; abundance: NA; CDR3aa: CASLQGAIQETQYF; CDR3nt: TGTGCCAGTTTACAGGGGGCGATCCAAGAGACCCAGTACTTC
d_gene: NA; v_gene: TRBV18; len: 14; j_gene: TRBJ1-1; abundance: few; CDR3aa: CASSQGGMNTEAFF; CDR3nt: TGTGCCAGCTCACAAGGGGGAATGAACACTGAAGCTTTCTTT
d_gene: TRBD1; v_gene: TRBV2; len: 13; j_gene: TRBJ1-2; abundance: once; CDR3aa: CASRKQGNYGYTF; CDR3nt: TGTGCCAGCAGGAAACAGGGGAACTATGGCTACACCTTC
d_gene: NA; v_gene: TRBV7-8; len: 16; j_gene: TRBJ1-6; abundance: NA; CDR3aa: CASSLGRSSYNSPLHF; CDR3nt: TGTGCCAGCAGCTTAGGGCGGAGCTCCTATAATTCACCCCTCCACTTT